These 25 T cell receptor beta chains were sequenced from one sample in a study of shared clonotypes between healthy human individuals. Sequencing was performed with immunoSEQ multiplex PCR; in TCRdb, only in-frame clones are kept and a portion is missing. The sample holds roughly 490,000 clones, 79% seen once. The sequencing input was PBMCs. Source of these receptors: a woman between 35 and 50 years old in good health. Some clones in this sample may be carry-over from other donors' samples.

Of note for this clone: Being one base from a much bigger clone, this may be a read error. The chain employs TRBV29-1 and TRBJ2-1; D may be TRBD2 (7 bases). The V gene lost 3 bases and the J gene lost 7 bases, with 10 bases spanning the gap. Germline CDR1 is SQVTM and CDR2 is ANQGSEA. The CDR3 has 12 amino acids. The CDR3 DNA sequence: TGCAGCGTTGATGGGGGGGCGAATGAGCAGTTCTTC. It codes for CSVDGGANEQFF.

The chain uses TRBV13 and TRBJ1-1; no clear D. CDR3 length: 16 residues. V was trimmed by 2 bases and J by 3 bases, leaving 16 bases between them. The germline V gene has CDR1 PRHDT and CDR2 FYEKMQ (reference sequence). This CDR3 reads CASSLRAYTTYTEAFF. CDR3 nucleotide sequence: TGTGCCAGCAGCTTAAGGGCTTACACTACCTACACTGAAGCTTTCTTT.

V and J are TRBV11-3 and TRBJ2-3, with a tentative D call TRBD1 (6 bases). This CDR3 region has 15 residues. V lost 5 bases, J lost 4 bases, and 16 bases lay in between. The germline gives CDR1 SGHNT, CDR2 YENEEA. This chain's CDR3 is CASSPGVVRSDTQYF. The DNA for the CDR3 is TGTGCCAGCAGCCCAGGGGTGGTACGCTCAGATACGCAGTATTTT. Full variable domain (rest looked up from reference TRBV11-3 and TRBJ2-3): EAGVVQSPRYKIIEKKQPVAFWCNPISGHNTLYWYLQNLGQGPELLIRYENEEAVDDSQLPKDRFSAERLKGVDSTLKIQPAELGDSAVYLCASSPGVVRSDTQYFGPGTRLTVL.

Of note for this clone: Additional DNA sequences in this sample encode the identical CDR3. V and J are TRBV9 and TRBJ2-7; D not resolved. The V end lost 0 bases, the J end lost 3 bases, and 7 bases lay between the germline ends. The CDR3 extends over 13 amino acids. Germline lookup yields CDR1 SGDLS and CDR2 YYNGEE. The CDR3 here is CASSVAPNYEQYF. The DNA for the CDR3 is TGTGCCAGCAGCGTAGCTCCGAACTACGAGCAGTACTTC.

The table lists this clone with a few counts. V usage is TRBV28 and J usage is TRBJ2-1, with 7 bases matching TRBD2. The germline V gene encodes CDR1 MDHEN and CDR2 SYDVKM. This CDR3 has 13 amino acids. The V segment lost 5 bases and the J segment 8 bases; nucleotides outside the gene matches: 6. The CDR3 loop is CASSMGGGDEQFF. CDR3 coding DNA: TGTGCCAGCAGTATGGGGGGAGGGGATGAGCAGTTCTTC.

The chain joins TRBV5-1 to TRBJ2-6; no definite D call. The CDR3 is 18 amino acids. CDR1 is SGHRS, CDR2 YFSETQ, per germline. V shed 0 bases and J shed 0 bases, with 13 bases lying between them. The chain's CDR3 is CASSLGPPPPSGANVLTF. DNA for the CDR3: TGCGCCAGCAGCTTGGGCCCCCCGCCCCCCTCTGGGGCCAACGTCCTGACTTTC. The complete variable domain, with remaining parts taken from reference TRBV5-1 and TRBJ2-6, reads KAGVTQTPRYLIKTRGQQVTLSCSPISGHRSVSWYQQTPGQGLQFLFEYFSETQRNKGNFPGRFSGRQFSNSRSEMNVSTLELGDSALYLCASSLGPPPPSGANVLTFGAGSRLTVL.

The chain uses TRBV27 and TRBJ2-7, with 7 bases aligning to TRBD1. CDR1 is MNHEY and CDR2 is SMNVEV in the germline V gene (reference sequence). The CDR3 length is 14 residues. Trimming at V came to 6 bases and at J to 0 bases, leaving 5 bases not matched to a gene. The CDR3 DNA sequence: TGTGCCAGCAGGTTCCGGGACAGCTCCTACGAGCAGTACTTC. The encoded protein is CASRFRDSSYEQYF.

The genes are TRBV29-1 and TRBJ2-7; D unclear. The CDR3 is 13 residues long. Trimming took 6 bases from V and 2 from J, leaving 14 bases between them. The germline V gene encodes CDR1 SQVTM and CDR2 ANQGSEA. CDR3: CSVGQDRTYEQYF. In nucleotides, the CDR3 is TGCAGCGTCGGCCAGGACCGAACCTACGAGCAGTACTTC.

The chain uses TRBV28 and TRBJ2-7, with 8 positions matching TRBD1. Germline trimming cut 6 bases from V and 4 bases from J; bases unmatched to any gene: 5. The CDR3 is 13 amino acids. From germline, CDR1 is MDHEN and CDR2 SYDVKM. The CDR3 spells CASRRTGRYEQYF. CDR3 DNA: TGTGCCAGCAGAAGGACAGGGCGGTACGAGCAGTACTTC.

The chain links TRBV28 to TRBJ2-1; D is perhaps TRBD1 (6 bases). Deletions cut 6 bases from V and 4 bases from J, with 16 bases between. CDR1 is MDHEN, CDR2 SYDVKM, per germline. This CDR3 comprises 15 residues. Here the CDR3 DNA reads TGTGCCAGCAGCCTAAGGGGGTCAGGATACAATGAGCAGTTCTTC. Encoded protein: CASSLRGSGYNEQFF.

In nucleotides, the CDR3 is TGTGCCAGCTCGCCCCGGAACGGGAGGGCCAGTGCAGATACGCAGTATTTT. Translation gives CASSPRNGRASADTQYF. The V and J genes are TRBV9 and TRBJ2-3; 8 positions agree with TRBD2. Germline assignment: CDR1 SGDLS and CDR2 YYNGEE. The CDR3 sequence is 17 residues long. The V segment lost 7 bases and the J segment 4 bases; nucleotides outside the gene matches: 17.

V usage is TRBV5-1 and J usage is TRBJ2-3; TRBD2 aligns across 7 bases. The CDR3 loop spans 14 amino acids. CDR1 and CDR2 (germline): SGHRS, YFSETQ. Trimming took 0 bases from V and 5 from J; bases not matched to a gene: 3. The CDR3 DNA reads as TGCGCCAGCAGCTTGGGCGGGAGTGAAGATACGCAGTATTTT. This codes for CASSLGGSEDTQYF.

V usage is TRBV10-2 and J usage is TRBJ2-7; 8 positions match TRBD2. V lost 7 bases, J lost 3 bases, and 8 bases stayed unmatched. The CDR3 is 14 amino acids. Germline assignment: CDR1 WSHSY and CDR2 SAAADI. The DNA for the CDR3 is TGCGCCAGCACCCCGAGCGGGAGTCACTACGAGCAGTACTTC. It yields the protein CASTPSGSHYEQYF.

This chain links TRBV30 with TRBJ2-5; D is possibly TRBD2 (6 bases). This CDR3 is built from 13 residues. Trimming took off 3 bases at V and 0 bases at J, with 8 bases between the two ends. Germline V lookup: CDR1 GTSNPN, CDR2 SVGIG (reference sequence). The CDR3 here is CAWRSGYQETQYF. The CDR3 nucleotides read TGTGCCTGGAGAAGCGGGTACCAAGAGACCCAGTACTTC.

V is TRBV19 and J is TRBJ2-3; 9 bases are a match to TRBD2. CDR1 and CDR2 from the germline V gene are LNHDA and SQIVND (reference sequence). CDR3 size: 15 residues. V was clipped by 6 bases and J by 4 bases; unmatched bases: 8. The CDR3 DNA follows: TGTGCCAGTAGGAGAATAGCGGGAGAGCCAGATACGCAGTATTTT. It encodes CASRRIAGEPDTQYF.

The chain has TRBV28 and TRBJ1-1; TRBD1 matches at 7 bases. V was clipped by 1 base and J by 5 bases; unmatched bases: 7. The CDR3 length is 15 residues. The germline V gene encodes CDR1 MDHEN and CDR2 SYDVKM. CDR3 residues: CASSLSTGLGTEAFF. Here the CDR3 DNA reads TGTGCCAGCAGTTTATCGACAGGGCTGGGAACTGAAGCTTTCTTT.

The chain couples TRBV7-2 to TRBJ2-7, with unresolved D. Germline CDR1 reads SGHTA; CDR2 reads FQGNSA. The CDR3 is 15 amino acids. Trimming removed 2 bases at V and 3 bases at J, with 14 bases between. CDR3 DNA: TGTGCCAGCAGCTTAAGGCTCGATCCTTTCTACGAGCAGTACTTC. Translation gives CASSLRLDPFYEQYF.

The chain couples TRBV15 to TRBJ1-5; D might be TRBD1 (5 bases). Deletions cut 0 bases from V and 2 bases from J, with 11 bases between. Per the germline V gene, CDR1 is LNHNV and CDR2 is YYDKDF (reference sequence). The CDR3 is 16 amino acids. For the CDR3, the DNA is TGTGCCACCAGCAGAGATATTATGGGGGGCAATCAGCCCCAGCATTTT. This translates into CATSRDIMGGNQPQHF.

The chain couples TRBV4-1 to TRBJ1-4; 9 positions match TRBD1. Trimming took 4 bases from V and 6 from J; bases not matched to a gene: 9. CDR1 is MGHRA, CDR2 YSYEKL, per germline. CDR3 length equals 16 residues. CDR3 in DNA: TGCGCCAGCAGCCTTCGACAGGGACAGGGAGATGAAAAACTGTTTTTT. It is translated as CASSLRQGQGDEKLFF.

V and J are TRBV4-2 and TRBJ2-7; tentatively, D is TRBD1 (5 bases). Germline V gives CDR1 LGHNA, CDR2 YNFKEQ. Trimming removed 0 bases from V and 6 bases from J, with 9 bases in between. CDR3 length equals 13 residues. The CDR3 DNA follows: TGTGCCAGCAGCCAAGATACAGGTTCCGAGCAGTACTTC. Amino acid sequence: CASSQDTGSEQYF.

This sequence joins TRBV5-4 and TRBJ1-2, with TRBD1 identical over 10 bases. Germline V gene sequence: CDR1 SGHNT, CDR2 YYREEE (reference sequence). Germline trimming cut 3 bases from V and 7 bases from J; bases unmatched to any gene: 6. This CDR3 has 14 amino acids. The CDR3: CASSSDRGFLGYTF. The CDR3 coding sequence is TGTGCCAGCAGCTCGGACAGGGGGTTTCTTGGCTACACCTTC.

This clone showed up just a few times. The chain employs TRBV9 and TRBJ2-1, with 9 bases lining up with TRBD2. CDR1 SGDLS and CDR2 YYNGEE come from the germline V gene. V gave up 7 bases and J gave up 5 bases; unmatched junction bases: 4. CDR3 length equals 13 residues. The CDR3 reads CASLQRGDNEQFF. The CDR3 DNA sequence: TGTGCCAGCTTGCAGCGGGGGGACAATGAGCAGTTCTTC.

The chain employs TRBV19 and TRBJ2-5, with no clear D. V lost 4 bases to trimming and J lost 7 bases, with 7 bases between them. The V gene's germline CDR1 is LNHDA and CDR2 SQIVND (reference sequence). The CDR3 extends over 11 amino acids. The CDR3 sequence is CASSTSGTQYF. CDR3 DNA: TGTGCCAGTAGTACCTCGGGGACCCAGTACTTC.

This chain uses TRBV7-9 with TRBJ2-7; D may be TRBD1 or TRBD2 (5 bases each). CDR3 size: 14 residues. From germline, CDR1 is SEHNR and CDR2 FQNEAQ (reference sequence). Trimming took 1 base from V and 3 from J, leaving 10 bases between them. CDR3 residues: CASSLGGAVYEQYF. In DNA, the CDR3 is TGTGCCAGCAGCTTAGGAGGGGCTGTCTACGAGCAGTACTTC.

This clone has a handful of counts. The rearrangement joins TRBV7-2 to TRBJ2-7; 7 bases are shared with TRBD1. The CDR3 has 14 amino acids. Germline CDR1 SGHTA, CDR2 FQGNSA. The V segment lost 5 bases and the J segment 7 bases; nucleotides outside the gene matches: 11. This CDR3 is CASSPQTGVGEQYF. The CDR3 DNA reads as TGTGCCAGCAGCCCCCAAACAGGGGTGGGGGAGCAGTACTTC.